The rows below give T cell receptor beta chains drawn from one sample of a study of cytomegalovirus exposure and HLA in healthy donors. The data were produced by immunoSEQ multiplex PCR, yet TCRdb's version contains in-frame clones alone and is incomplete. This table has fewer than 150,000 clones, about 78% appearing once. The sequencing sample was made of PBMCs. The origin of the receptors is a man between 18 and 29 years old in good health and CMV-seronegative. Each CDR3 is given without its conserved first and last residue.

V gene: TRBV7-6; CDR3 protein: ASSVYGTGDEQF
V gene: TRBV15; CDR3 protein: ATSRVGGRYTYEQY
V gene: TRBV6-1; CDR3 protein: ASRRAGTGYEQY
V gene: TRBV4-2; CDR3 protein: ASSQDQRGGTDTQY
V gene: TRBV6-1; CDR3 protein: ASSAGTTSYNEQF
V gene: TRBV7-6; CDR3 protein: ASSVKGGDQPQH
V gene: TRBV5-1; CDR3 protein: ASSRGTSGYEQY
V gene: TRBV7-8; CDR3 protein: ASSERTGSYGYT
V gene: TRBV27; CDR3 protein: ASSPSAAATSTDTQY
V gene: TRBV29-1; CDR3 protein: SPTGRVQPQH
V gene: TRBV6-1; CDR3 protein: ASGRGSETQY
V gene: TRBV27; CDR3 protein: ASSLLGGTGNQPQH
V gene: TRBV19; CDR3 protein: ASSPAGWPEAF
V gene: TRBV19; CDR3 protein: ASSFGTGSNEQY
V gene: TRBV19; CDR3 protein: ASSTGTGGADTQY
V gene: TRBV13; CDR3 protein: ASSLWTSGSYEQY
V gene: TRBV4-1; CDR3 protein: ASSQRLWRTNEKLF
V gene: TRBV27; CDR3 protein: ASILQGPGGEQF
V gene: TRBV5-1; CDR3 protein: ASSEGTETDTQY
V gene: TRBV6-1; CDR3 protein: ASNRMGNTIY
V gene: TRBV27; CDR3 protein: ASSLVDSFGYNEQF
V gene: TRBV19; CDR3 protein: ASSILQGARGNQPQH
V gene: TRBV15; CDR3 protein: ATSRAGGVYEQY
V gene: TRBV6-5; CDR3 protein: ATSRGAGGIQY
V gene: TRBV6-1; CDR3 protein: ASSDMIRSSYNEQF
V gene: TRBV4-1; CDR3 protein: ASSQDPGGSPPF
V gene: TRBV5-6; CDR3 protein: ASSLAWANEQF
V gene: TRBV7-9; CDR3 protein: ASSLGTTMNTEAF
V gene: TRBV5-4; CDR3 protein: ASRDPGQGTYEQY
V gene: TRBV2; CDR3 protein: ASRELGAGNQPQH
V gene: TRBV10-1; CDR3 protein: ASSESIAVTGLATEAF
V gene: TRBV10-1; CDR3 protein: ASSGQGDAVIH
V gene: TRBV11-3; CDR3 protein: ASSRLNNPGNEQF
V gene: TRBV6-5; CDR3 protein: ASSYSGTSGGHEQY
V gene: TRBV4-1; CDR3 protein: ASSQGGQGIDEQF
V gene: TRBV5-4; CDR3 protein: ASSSFKETQY
V gene: TRBV6-1; CDR3 protein: ASSEAGGADTQY
V gene: TRBV7-9; CDR3 protein: ASSRGLAELY
V gene: TRBV29-1; CDR3 protein: SARDRVPDTQY
V gene: TRBV5-1; CDR3 protein: ASSYHRGPYNEQF
V gene: TRBV5-4; CDR3 protein: ASSLVMQGFNEQY
V gene: TRBV27; CDR3 protein: ASTTSSGANVLT
V gene: TRBV18; CDR3 protein: ASSPLSAGNTEAF
V gene: TRBV5-4; CDR3 protein: ASSLAGLDTGELF
V gene: TRBV18; CDR3 protein: ASAPGQANYGYT
V gene: TRBV7-3; CDR3 protein: ASSLDGGRLSYNEQF
V gene: TRBV10-3; CDR3 protein: AISGGDSSEQY
V gene: TRBV13; CDR3 protein: ASSLGLNRAGVAKNIQY
V gene: TRBV15; CDR3 protein: ATSRTGGNTGELF
V gene: TRBV5-6; CDR3 protein: ASSSGQGGGSPLH
V gene: TRBV19; CDR3 protein: ASSIGTGSSTDTQY